These 14 T cell receptor beta chains came from one sample sequenced in a study of blood T cell repertoires in COVID-19. Some clones are missing from TCRdb's copy, which holds only in-frame ones; the method was immunoSEQ multiplex PCR. The sample consists of fewer than 300,000 clones, around nine tenths of them appearing once. The source material was PBMCs or T cells enriched from blood (not recorded which). The receptors derive from a man in his forties who had recovered from COVID-19.

The genes are TRBV9 and TRBJ1-2; TRBD1 matches 10 bases. Germline V gives CDR1 SGDLS, CDR2 YYNGEE. V was clipped by 0 bases and J by 7 bases; unmatched bases: 6. The CDR3 contains 15 residues. This CDR3 is CASSVAATGGFGYTF. The CDR3 DNA sequence: TGTGCCAGCAGCGTAGCCGCGACAGGGGGCTTTGGCTACACCTTC.

The V call is TRBV11-3, the J call TRBJ1-1; D remains ambiguous. CDR3 length equals 15 residues. Trimming removed 5 bases at V and 4 bases at J, with 17 bases between. In germline, CDR1 is SGHNT, CDR2 YENEEA. The CDR3: CASSPESGGSTEAFF. CDR3 nucleotides: TGTGCCAGCAGCCCAGAGTCCGGAGGGAGCACTGAAGCTTTCTTT. The full variable domain, completed using reference TRBV11-3 and TRBJ1-1, is EAGVVQSPRYKIIEKKQPVAFWCNPISGHNTLYWYLQNLGQGPELLIRYENEEAVDDSQLPKDRFSAERLKGVDSTLKIQPAELGDSAVYLCASSPESGGSTEAFFGQGTRLTVV.

The rearrangement links TRBV4-1 to TRBJ1-5; D perhaps matches TRBD1 (5 bases). The V gene lost 1 base and the J gene lost 3 bases, with 13 bases spanning the gap. CDR1 MGHRA and CDR2 YSYEKL come from the germline V gene. The CDR3 covers 16 residues. CDR3 nucleotides: TGCGCCAGCAGCCAAGTGGGGGGGGGACTCAATCAGCCCCAGCATTTT. Encoded protein: CASSQVGGGLNQPQHF.

The gene calls are TRBV2 and TRBJ1-4; possible D gene TRBD1, 6 bases. The length of the CDR3 is 16 residues. Trimming stripped 4 bases from V and 3 bases from J, with 15 bases between. CDR1 and CDR2 from the germline V gene are SNHLY and FYNNEI. CDR3 sequence (DNA): TGTGCCAGCAGTGTGGGACATTCAATCCCTAATGAAAAACTGTTTTTT. Translating gives CASSVGHSIPNEKLFF.

The gene calls are TRBV18 and TRBJ2-4; D is unclear. This CDR3 is built from 17 residues. Trimming shortened V by 4 bases and J by 0 bases, and 16 bases separated the two germline ends. Germline values: CDR1 KGHSH, CDR2 LQKENI. CDR3 nucleotides: TGTGCCAGCTCACTCGTCGGTAACAGAATAGCCAAAAACATTCAGTACTTC. Protein sequence: CASSLVGNRIAKNIQYF.

The chain links TRBV7-8 to TRBJ2-5; 9 nucleotides align to TRBD1. Germline CDR1 and CDR2: SGHVS and FQNEAQ. CDR3 length: 15 residues. V shed 8 bases and J 11 bases; nucleotides not matched to a gene: 18. The CDR3 loop is CASWRDREARGSQYF. Here the CDR3 DNA reads TGTGCCAGCTGGCGGGACAGGGAGGCCCGTGGCTCACAGTACTTC.

This rearrangement joins TRBV28 to TRBJ2-7, with 7 bases that match TRBD1. Germline assignment: CDR1 MDHEN and CDR2 SYDVKM. The CDR3 contains 14 residues. V was clipped by 7 bases and J by 3 bases; unmatched bases: 9. The CDR3 protein is CASKGRSGGYEQYF. The CDR3 DNA reads as TGTGCCAGCAAGGGGCGGTCAGGGGGCTACGAGCAGTACTTC. The variable domain in full, completed from reference TRBV28 and TRBJ2-7, reads DVKVTQSSRYLVKRTGEKVFLECVQDMDHENMFWYRQDPGLGLRLIYFSYDVKMKEKGDIPEGYSVSREKKERFSLILESASTNQTSMYLCASKGRSGGYEQYFGPGTRLTVT.

The genes are TRBV19 and TRBJ2-5; 7 bases are shared with TRBD2. CDR1 is LNHDA, CDR2 SQIVND, per germline (reference sequence). CDR3 size: 14 residues. With V trimmed by 5 bases and J by 4 bases, 7 bases remained unmatched. The CDR3 protein is CASSQREVLETQYF. The CDR3 nucleotides are TGTGCCAGTAGTCAACGGGAGGTACTAGAGACCCAGTACTTC.

This rearrangement joins TRBV14 to TRBJ2-7; 9 nucleotides agree with TRBD1. The CDR3 covers 16 residues. The V and J ends lost 0 bases and 3 bases, in that order; junction bases with no gene match: 6. Germline CDR1 and CDR2: SGHDN and FVKESK. Here the CDR3 reads CASSQDPTGGNYEQYF. CDR3 nucleotides: TGTGCCAGCAGCCAAGACCCAACAGGGGGCAACTACGAGCAGTACTTC. The whole variable domain, filled in from reference TRBV14 and TRBJ2-7, reads EAGVTQFPSHSVIEKGQTVTLRCDPISGHDNLYWYRRVMGKEIKFLLHFVKESKQDESGMPNNRFLAERTGGTYSTLKVQPAELEDSGVYFCASSQDPTGGNYEQYFGPGTRLTVT.

V usage is TRBV10-1 and J usage is TRBJ1-1; 7 bases agree with TRBD1. The V gene's germline CDR1 is WNHNN and CDR2 SYGVQD (reference sequence). V gave up 4 bases and J gave up 1 base; unmatched junction bases: 6. The CDR3 has 15 residues. CDR3: CASSGQGEGNTEAFF. In DNA, the CDR3 is TGCGCCAGCAGTGGACAGGGAGAGGGGAACACTGAAGCTTTCTTT.

The chain uses TRBV4-3 and TRBJ2-2, with a possible D match to TRBD1 (5 bases). The ends were cut back, 0 bases at V and 7 bases at J, with 18 bases in the middle. Germline V gene sequence: CDR1 LGHNA, CDR2 YSLEER. This CDR3 is 17 amino acids long. CDR3 nucleotides: TGCGCCAGCAGCCAAGAGGGGCAGGTCCGGGTCAACGGGGAGCTGTTTTTT. It translates to CASSQEGQVRVNGELFF.

The chain joins TRBV5-1 to TRBJ1-4, with TRBD1 matching over 7 bases. The CDR3 sequence is 17 residues long. Germline V gene lookup returns CDR1 SGHRS and CDR2 YFSETQ. With V trimmed by 0 bases and J by 4 bases, 9 bases remained unmatched. The CDR3 region has the DNA TGCGCCAGCAGCTTGGACGGGACAGCCCCATTTAATGAAAAACTGTTTTTT. It encodes CASSLDGTAPFNEKLFF.

This sequence joins TRBV7-2 and TRBJ1-5, with no clear D. Trimming left V 1 base short and J 10 bases short, with 20 bases between. The CDR3 is 16 residues long. Per the germline V gene, CDR1 is SGHTA and CDR2 is FQGNSA. CDR3 coding DNA: TGTGCCAGCAGCTTAGTCTGGGCAGCAGCCGCCGAACCCCAGCATTTT. Encoded protein: CASSLVWAAAAEPQHF. The full variable domain, in which reference TRBV7-2 and TRBJ1-5 provide the parts outside the CDR3, is GAGVSQSPSNKVTEKGKDVELRCDPISGHTALYWYRQSLGQGLEFLIYFQGNSAPDKSGLPSDRFSAERTGGSVSTLTIQRTQQEDSAVYLCASSLVWAAAAEPQHFGDGTRLSIL.

V is TRBV2 and J is TRBJ2-5, with D possibly matching TRBD2 (6 bases). The germline V gene has CDR1 SNHLY and CDR2 FYNNEI. Trimming pared 6 bases from V and 3 bases from J, leaving 14 bases between. This CDR3 region has 14 residues. The CDR3 spells CASRRGTPKETQYF. Written as DNA, the CDR3 is TGTGCCAGCAGAAGAGGGACTCCCAAAGAGACCCAGTACTTC.